This TCR beta chain comes out of a study of monozygotic twins with inflammatory bowel disease. Donors gave about 2.3 ml of blood apiece. About this clonotype: Its specificity is unknown.

Germline CDR1 is DFQATT and CDR2 is SNEGSKA (reference sequence). This CDR3 comprises 13 residues. Study-level results: A lone strong IBD-associated signal or clonotype found no support.

TCRdb reprocessed the 5' RACE reads and stores each CDR3 protein as one record, lacking DNA. The listing records fewer than 200,000 distinct CDR3 sequences. Sample: blood. The chain employs TRBV20-1 and TRBJ2-1; as DNA is missing, the TRBD2 call by TCRdb cannot be tested. This clonotype was sampled from a human donor with ulcerative colitis or Crohn's disease, or a healthy co-twin of an affected twin (not recorded which). The CDR3 sequence is CSARAERENEQFF.